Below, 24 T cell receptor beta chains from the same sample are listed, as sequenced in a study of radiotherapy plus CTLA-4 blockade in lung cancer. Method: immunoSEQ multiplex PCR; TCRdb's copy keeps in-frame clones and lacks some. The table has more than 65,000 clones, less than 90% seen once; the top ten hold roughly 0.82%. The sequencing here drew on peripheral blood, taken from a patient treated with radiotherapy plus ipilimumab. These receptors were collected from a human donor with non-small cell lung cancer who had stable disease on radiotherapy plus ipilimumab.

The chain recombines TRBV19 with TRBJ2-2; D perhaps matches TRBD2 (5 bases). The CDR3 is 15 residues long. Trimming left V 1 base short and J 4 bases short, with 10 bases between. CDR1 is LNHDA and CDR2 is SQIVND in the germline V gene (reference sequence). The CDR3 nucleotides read TGTGCCAGTAGTATAGCGGGGTTGGGCACCGGGGAGCTGTTTTTT. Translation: CASSIAGLGTGELFF.

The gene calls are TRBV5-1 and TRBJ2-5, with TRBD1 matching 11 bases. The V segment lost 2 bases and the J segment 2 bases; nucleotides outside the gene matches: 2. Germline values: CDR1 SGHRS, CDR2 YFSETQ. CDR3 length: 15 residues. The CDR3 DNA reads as TGCGCCAGCAGCTTTGGGGACAGGGGGCAAGAGACCCAGTACTTC. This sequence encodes CASSFGDRGQETQYF.

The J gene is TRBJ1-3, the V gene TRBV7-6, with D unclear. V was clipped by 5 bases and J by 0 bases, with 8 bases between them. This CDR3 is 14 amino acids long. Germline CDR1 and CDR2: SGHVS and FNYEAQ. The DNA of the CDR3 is TGTGCCAGCAGCCCATACGACTCTGGAAACACCATATATTTT. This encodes CASSPYDSGNTIYF.

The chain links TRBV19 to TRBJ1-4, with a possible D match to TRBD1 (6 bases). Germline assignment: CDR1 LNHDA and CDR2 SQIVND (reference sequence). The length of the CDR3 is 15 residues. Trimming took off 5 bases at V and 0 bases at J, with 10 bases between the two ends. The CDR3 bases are TGTGCCAGTAGTTTCCAGGGGTCAACTAATGAAAAACTGTTTTTT. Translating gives CASSFQGSTNEKLFF.

DNA for the CDR3: TGTGCCAGCACTCAGGGGGGAGATGAGCAGTTCTTC. As protein: CASTQGGDEQFF. The chain is built from TRBV27 and TRBJ2-1, with D possibly TRBD1 on 7 matching bases. This CDR3 region has 12 residues. With 7 bases removed from V and 8 bases from J, the gap between germline ends came to 12 bases. Germline values: CDR1 MNHEY, CDR2 SMNVEV (reference sequence).

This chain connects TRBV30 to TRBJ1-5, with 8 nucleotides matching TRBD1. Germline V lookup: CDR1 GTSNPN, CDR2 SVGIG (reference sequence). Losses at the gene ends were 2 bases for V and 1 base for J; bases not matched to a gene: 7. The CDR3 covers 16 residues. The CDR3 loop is CAWSSRDRRSNQPQHF. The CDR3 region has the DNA TGTGCCTGGAGTTCTAGGGACAGGCGGAGCAATCAGCCCCAGCATTTT. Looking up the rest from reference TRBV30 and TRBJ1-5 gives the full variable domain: SQTIHQWPATLVQPVGSPLSLECTVEGTSNPNLYWYRQAAGRGLQLLFYSVGIGQISSEVPQNLSASRPQDRQFILSSKKLLLSDSGFYLCAWSSRDRRSNQPQHFGDGTRLSIL.

The CDR3 DNA follows: TGTGCTAGTGCGTCGAACGGAGCGGATACGCAGTATTTT. Protein sequence: CASASNGADTQYF. The chain links TRBV12-5 to TRBJ2-3; D ambiguous. Germline V CDR1 and CDR2: LGHNT, FRNRAP. Between the trimmed V and J ends, which lost 7 bases and 6 bases, there was a span of 14 bases. The CDR3 extends over 13 amino acids.

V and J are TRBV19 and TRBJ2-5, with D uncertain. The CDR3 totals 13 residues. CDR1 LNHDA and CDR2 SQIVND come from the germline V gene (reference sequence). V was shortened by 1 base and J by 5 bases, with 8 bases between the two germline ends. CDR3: CASSIGPLETQYF. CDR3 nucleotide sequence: TGTGCCAGTAGTATAGGGCCCTTGGAGACCCAGTACTTC.

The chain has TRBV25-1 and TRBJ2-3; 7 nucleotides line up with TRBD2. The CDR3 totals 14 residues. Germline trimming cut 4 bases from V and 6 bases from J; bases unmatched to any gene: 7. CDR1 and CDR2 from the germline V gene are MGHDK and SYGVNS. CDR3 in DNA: TGTGCCAGCAGTGGAAGCACTAGCGTGGATACGCAGTATTTT. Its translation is CASSGSTSVDTQYF.

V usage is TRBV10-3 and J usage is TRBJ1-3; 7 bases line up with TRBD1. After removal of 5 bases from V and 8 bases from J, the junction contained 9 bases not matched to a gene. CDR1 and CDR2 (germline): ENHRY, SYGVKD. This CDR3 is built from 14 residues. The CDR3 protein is CAISQGVSTDTIYF. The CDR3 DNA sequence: TGTGCCATCAGTCAGGGGGTCAGTACAGACACCATATATTTT.

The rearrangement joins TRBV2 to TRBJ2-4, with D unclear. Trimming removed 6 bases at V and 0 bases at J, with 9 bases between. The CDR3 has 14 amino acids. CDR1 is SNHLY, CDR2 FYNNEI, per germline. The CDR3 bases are TGTGCCAGCAGGACCTCCCTAGCCAAAAACATTCAGTACTTC. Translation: CASRTSLAKNIQYF.

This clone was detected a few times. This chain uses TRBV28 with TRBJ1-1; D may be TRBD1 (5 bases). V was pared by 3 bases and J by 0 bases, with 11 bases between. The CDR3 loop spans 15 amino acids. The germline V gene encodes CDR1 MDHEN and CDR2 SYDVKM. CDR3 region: CASSFSGGVNTEAFF. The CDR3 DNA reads TGTGCCAGCAGTTTCTCCGGGGGGGTGAACACTGAAGCTTTCTTT.

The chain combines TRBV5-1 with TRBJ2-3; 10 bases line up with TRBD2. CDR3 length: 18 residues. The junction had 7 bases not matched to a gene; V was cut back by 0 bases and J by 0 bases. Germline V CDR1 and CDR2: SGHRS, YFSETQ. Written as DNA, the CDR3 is TGCGCCAGCAGCTTGGAGACTAGCGGGCCTACTAGCACAGATACGCAGTATTTT. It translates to CASSLETSGPTSTDTQYF.

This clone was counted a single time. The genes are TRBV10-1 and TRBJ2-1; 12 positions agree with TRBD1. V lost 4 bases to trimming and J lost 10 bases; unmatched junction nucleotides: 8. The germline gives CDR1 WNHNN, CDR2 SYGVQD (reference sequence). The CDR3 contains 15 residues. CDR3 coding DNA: TGCGCCAGCAGTGCCCGGGACAGGGGGCTGAGGGAGCAGTTCTTC. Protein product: CASSARDRGLREQFF.

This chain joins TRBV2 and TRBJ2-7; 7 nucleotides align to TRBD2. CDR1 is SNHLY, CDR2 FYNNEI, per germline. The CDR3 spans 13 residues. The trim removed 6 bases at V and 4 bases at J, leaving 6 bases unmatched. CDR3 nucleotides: TGTGCCAGCAGGGCGTGGGGGGGTTACGAGCAGTACTTC. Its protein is CASRAWGGYEQYF.

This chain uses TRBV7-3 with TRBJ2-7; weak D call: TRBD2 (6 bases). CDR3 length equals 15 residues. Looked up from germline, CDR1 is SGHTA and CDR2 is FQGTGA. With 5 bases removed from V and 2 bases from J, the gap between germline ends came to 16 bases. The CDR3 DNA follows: TGTGCCAGCAGCGCCTCCGGGACTGCAACCTACGAGCAGTACTTC. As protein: CASSASGTATYEQYF.

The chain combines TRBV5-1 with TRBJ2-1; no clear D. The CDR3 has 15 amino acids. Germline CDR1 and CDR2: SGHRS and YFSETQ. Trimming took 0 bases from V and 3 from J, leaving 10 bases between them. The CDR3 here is CASSLGRADYNEQFF. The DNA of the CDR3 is TGCGCCAGCAGCTTGGGGAGAGCTGACTACAATGAGCAGTTCTTC. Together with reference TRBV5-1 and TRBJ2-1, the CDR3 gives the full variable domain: KAGVTQTPRYLIKTRGQQVTLSCSPISGHRSVSWYQQTPGQGLQFLFEYFSETQRNKGNFPGRFSGRQFSNSRSEMNVSTLELGDSALYLCASSLGRADYNEQFFGPGTRLTVL.

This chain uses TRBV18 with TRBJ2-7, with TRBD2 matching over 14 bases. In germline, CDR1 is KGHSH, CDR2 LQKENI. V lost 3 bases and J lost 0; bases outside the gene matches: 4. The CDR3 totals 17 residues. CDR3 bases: TGTGCCAGCTCACCGACTAGCGGGGGGGGCAGCTCCTACGAGCAGTACTTC. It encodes CASSPTSGGGSSYEQYF.

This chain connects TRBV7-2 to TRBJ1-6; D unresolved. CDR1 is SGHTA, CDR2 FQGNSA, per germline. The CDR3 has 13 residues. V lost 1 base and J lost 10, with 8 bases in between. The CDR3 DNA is TGTGCCAGCAGCTTAGACCGTGTATCACCCCTCCACTTT. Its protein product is CASSLDRVSPLHF. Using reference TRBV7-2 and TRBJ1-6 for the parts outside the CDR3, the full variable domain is GAGVSQSPSNKVTEKGKDVELRCDPISGHTALYWYRQSLGQGLEFLIYFQGNSAPDKSGLPSDRFSAERTGGSVSTLTIQRTQQEDSAVYLCASSLDRVSPLHFGNGTRLTVT.

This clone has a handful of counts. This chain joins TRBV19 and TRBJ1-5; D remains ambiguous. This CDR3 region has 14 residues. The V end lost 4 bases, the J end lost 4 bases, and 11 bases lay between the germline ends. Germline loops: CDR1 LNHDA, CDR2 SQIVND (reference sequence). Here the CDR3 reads CASSTAMTNQPQHF. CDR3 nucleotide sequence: TGTGCCAGTAGTACAGCGATGACAAATCAGCCCCAGCATTTT.

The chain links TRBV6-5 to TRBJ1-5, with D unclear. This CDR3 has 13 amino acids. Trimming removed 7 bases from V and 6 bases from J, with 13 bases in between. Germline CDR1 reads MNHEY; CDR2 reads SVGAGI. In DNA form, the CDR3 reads TGTGCCAGCAATCGCGCCTTGGTTCAGCCCCAGCATTTT. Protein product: CASNRALVQPQHF.

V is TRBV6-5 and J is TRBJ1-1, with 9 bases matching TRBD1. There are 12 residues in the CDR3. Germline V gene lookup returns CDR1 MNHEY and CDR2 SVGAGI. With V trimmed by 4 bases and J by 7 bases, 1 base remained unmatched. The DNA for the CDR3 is TGTGCCAGCAGTTGGGGACAGGGTGAAGCTTTCTTT. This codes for CASSWGQGEAFF.

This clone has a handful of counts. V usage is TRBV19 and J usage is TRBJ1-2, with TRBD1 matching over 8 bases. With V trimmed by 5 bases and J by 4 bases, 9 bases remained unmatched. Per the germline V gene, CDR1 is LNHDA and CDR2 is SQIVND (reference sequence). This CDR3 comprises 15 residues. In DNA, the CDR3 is TGTGCCAGTAGTTCAGGTCCAGGGGGCGTCTATGGCTACACCTTC. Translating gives CASSSGPGGVYGYTF.

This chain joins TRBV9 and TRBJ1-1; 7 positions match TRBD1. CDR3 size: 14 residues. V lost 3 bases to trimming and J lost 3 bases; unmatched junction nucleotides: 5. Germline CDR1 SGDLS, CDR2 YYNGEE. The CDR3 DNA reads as TGTGCCAGCAGCGGACAGGGAGGGGACACTGAAGCTTTCTTT. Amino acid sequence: CASSGQGGDTEAFF. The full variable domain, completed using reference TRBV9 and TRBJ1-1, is DSGVTQTPKHLITATGQRVTLRCSPRSGDLSVYWYQQSLDQGLQFLIQYYNGEERAKGNILERFSAQQFPDLHSELNLSSLELGDSALYFCASSGQGGDTEAFFGQGTRLTVV.